These 16 T cell receptor beta chains originate from one sample sequenced in a study of cytomegalovirus exposure and HLA in healthy donors. PCR amplification relied on 60 Vbeta primers (plus 13 Jbeta primers). The data were produced by immunoSEQ multiplex PCR, yet TCRdb's version contains in-frame clones alone and is incomplete. The data contain roughly 140,000 clones, just under 85% of them singletons. Sequenced sample: PBMCs. These receptors all stem from an older woman in good health and CMV-seropositive.

The gene calls are TRBV7-2 and TRBJ2-1; 9 nucleotides align to TRBD2. V lost 6 bases and J lost 4; bases outside the gene matches: 7. The CDR3 sequence is 15 residues long. Germline-derived CDR1 and CDR2 are SGHTA and FQGNSA. The CDR3: CASRATSGAYNEQFF. DNA of the CDR3: TGTGCCAGCAGGGCGACTAGCGGAGCTTACAATGAGCAGTTCTTC.

The V call is TRBV6-6, the J call TRBJ1-2; 8 bases map to TRBD1. The V segment lost 5 bases and the J segment 4 bases; nucleotides outside the gene matches: 9. CDR1 and CDR2 (germline): MNHNY, SVGAGI (reference sequence). The CDR3 has 15 amino acids. CDR3 in amino acids: CASSMAGGAGYGYTF. Written as DNA, the CDR3 is TGTGCCAGCAGTATGGCAGGGGGCGCGGGCTATGGCTACACCTTC.

V is TRBV14 and J is TRBJ2-5; maybe TRBD1 (6 bases). Trimming left V 4 bases short and J 0 bases short, with 6 bases between. The CDR3 consists of 13 residues. CDR1 SGHDN and CDR2 FVKESK come from the germline V gene. This CDR3 is CASSRTDQETQYF. The CDR3 nucleotides read TGTGCCAGCAGCCGGACAGACCAAGAGACCCAGTACTTC.

The chain carries TRBV4-3 and TRBJ2-7, with TRBD1 identical over 8 bases. Trimming cost V 2 bases and J 3 bases; bases outside gene matches: 3. CDR1 and CDR2 from the germline V gene are LGHNA and YSLEER. This CDR3 contains 14 residues. Here the CDR3 reads CASSQQGASYEQYF. The CDR3 nucleotides read TGCGCCAGCAGCCAACAGGGGGCCAGCTACGAGCAGTACTTC.

This chain links TRBV15 with TRBJ2-7; D is possibly TRBD1 (6 bases). The germline CDR1 and CDR2 sequences are LNHNV and YYDKDF (reference sequence). This CDR3 spans 14 amino acids. The V gene lost 0 bases and the J gene lost 2 bases, with 8 bases spanning the gap. CDR3 sequence reads: CATSRDQGPYEQYF. CDR3 nucleotide sequence: TGTGCCACCAGCAGAGATCAGGGGCCCTACGAGCAGTACTTC.

The gene calls are TRBV7-8 and TRBJ1-5, with a tentative D call TRBD1 (5 bases). Germline V gives CDR1 SGHVS, CDR2 FQNEAQ. V shed 7 bases and J shed 4 bases, with 17 bases lying between them. CDR3 length equals 15 residues. The CDR3 DNA reads TGTGCCAGCACCGCTGTTGGCAGGGCGAATCAGCCCCAGCATTTT. Protein: CASTAVGRANQPQHF. The whole variable domain, remainder taken from reference TRBV7-8 and TRBJ1-5, is GAGVSQSPRYKVAKRGQDVALRCDPISGHVSLFWYQQALGQGPEFLTYFQNEAQLDKSGLPSDRFFAERPEGSVSTLKIQRTQQEDSAVYLCASTAVGRANQPQHFGDGTRLSIL.

The sample holds one count of this clone. The chain couples TRBV5-1 to TRBJ1-1; D uncertain. This CDR3 has 13 amino acids. CDR1 and CDR2 (germline): SGHRS, YFSETQ. Between the trimmed V and J ends, which lost 0 bases and 2 bases, there was a span of 5 bases. The CDR3 DNA sequence: TGCGCCAGCAGCTTGGGCGGAAACACTGAAGCTTTCTTT. Protein sequence: CASSLGGNTEAFF. Combining the CDR3 with reference TRBV5-1 and TRBJ1-1 gives the whole variable domain KAGVTQTPRYLIKTRGQQVTLSCSPISGHRSVSWYQQTPGQGLQFLFEYFSETQRNKGNFPGRFSGRQFSNSRSEMNVSTLELGDSALYLCASSLGGNTEAFFGQGTRLTVV.

The chain has TRBV6-5 and TRBJ2-4; D not certain. Germline V gene lookup returns CDR1 MNHEY and CDR2 SVGAGI. The CDR3 loop spans 13 amino acids. Trimming removed 7 bases at V and 0 bases at J, with 7 bases between. Here the CDR3 reads CASTSLAKNIQYF. The CDR3 coding sequence is TGTGCCAGCACGAGCCTAGCCAAAAACATTCAGTACTTC.

The chain has TRBV6-1 and TRBJ2-1; 9 bases are shared with TRBD2. Unmatched junction bases numbered 10, after V lost 11 bases and J lost 5 bases. CDR3 length: 14 residues. The V gene's germline CDR1 is MNHNS and CDR2 SASEGT. In DNA, the CDR3 is TGTGCCGTACTCGGGGGACTAGCAAACAATGAGCAGTTCTTC. Translated: CAVLGGLANNEQFF.

V and J are TRBV6-1 and TRBJ2-1; 10 bases line up with TRBD2. The CDR3 loop spans 14 amino acids. Germline-derived CDR1 and CDR2 are MNHNS and SASEGT. Trimming at V came to 8 bases and at J to 8 bases, leaving 9 bases not matched to a gene. This CDR3 reads CASCLAGDVDEQFF. The CDR3 DNA reads as TGTGCCAGCTGTCTAGCGGGAGACGTCGATGAGCAGTTCTTC.

The chain couples TRBV18 to TRBJ2-5; unclear D gene. Trimming took 2 bases from V and 7 from J, leaving 8 bases between them. This CDR3 comprises 12 residues. From germline, CDR1 is KGHSH and CDR2 LQKENI. This CDR3 is CASSPGGGTQYF. Written as DNA, the CDR3 is TGTGCCAGCTCACCAGGCGGCGGGACCCAGTACTTC.

V gene TRBV7-2 combines with J gene TRBJ2-5, with a tentative D call TRBD1 (5 bases). The J call may be incorrect, as the DNA end agrees better with TRBJ2-7. In germline, CDR1 is SGHTA, CDR2 FQGNSA. This CDR3 has 14 residues. The CDR3 here is CASSLTQGWYEQYF. DNA for the CDR3: TGTGCCAGCAGCTTAACCCAGGGATGGTACGAGCAGTACTTC.

V usage is TRBV11-3 and J usage is TRBJ2-1, with a weak D call TRBD1 (6 bases). This CDR3 is built from 12 residues. Trimming cost V 6 bases and J 9 bases, with 12 bases left between them. Germline V gene sequence: CDR1 SGHNT, CDR2 YENEEA. The CDR3 region is CASRKGGTEQFF. The DNA for the CDR3 is TGTGCCAGCAGGAAAGGGGGTACTGAGCAGTTCTTC.

V and J are TRBV19 and TRBJ2-3, with 13 bases that match TRBD2. The germline V gene encodes CDR1 LNHDA and CDR2 SQIVND (reference sequence). Trimming at V came to 5 bases and at J to 6 bases, leaving 8 bases not matched to a gene. The CDR3 length is 16 residues. The CDR3 reads CASSPGLAGVTDTQYF. DNA of the CDR3: TGTGCCAGTAGTCCCGGACTAGCGGGAGTGACGGATACGCAGTATTTT.

The V call is TRBV9, the J call TRBJ1-2; D is ambiguous. From germline, CDR1 is SGDLS and CDR2 YYNGEE. The CDR3 is 14 amino acids. V lost 3 bases and J 5 bases, leaving 14 bases between the germline ends. The CDR3 loop is CASSGGTKAYGYTF. CDR3 bases: TGTGCCAGCAGCGGCGGTACGAAGGCATATGGCTACACCTTC.

The chain links TRBV27 to TRBJ1-4; TRBD1 agrees at 8 bases. V shed 5 bases and J 6 bases; nucleotides not matched to a gene: 5. The CDR3 is made up of 14 amino acids. CDR1 and CDR2 from the germline V gene are MNHEY and SMNVEV (reference sequence). The CDR3 bases are TGTGCCAGCAGTCTTGGACAGGGATATGAAAAACTGTTTTTT. This encodes CASSLGQGYEKLFF.